This T cell receptor beta chain was documented in a study of long-term antiretroviral therapy in people with HIV. The germline CDR1 and CDR2 sequences are MNHNS and SASEGT. CDR3 length: 14 residues. V lost 6 bases and J 7 bases, leaving 18 bases between the germline ends. A word on this clone: Its antigen is as yet unknown.

Findings and limits, study-wide: Viral resistance, ART adherence and therapy changes all lacked available data. Post-ART diversity increased but stayed below transplant donor controls.

Survey-level immunoSEQ v3.0 assays were run. The method was immunoSEQ multiplex PCR; TCRdb's version includes in-frame clones alone and lacks a portion of them. The table includes roughly 28,000 clones, roughly 89% detected once. The input for sequencing was unsorted PBMCs, taken 1.8 years after starting antiretroviral therapy. The chain combines TRBV6-1 with TRBJ1-1, with D perhaps matching TRBD1 (6 bases). This receptor was obtained from a woman aged 18-29 years with HIV. As DNA, the CDR3 is TGTGCCAGCAGAGGGGGGGGCCAGTTCCTTGAAGCTTTCTTT. Amino acid sequence: CASRGGGQFLEAFF.